This TCR beta chain comes out of a study of shared T cell receptors in the human thymus. Trimming left V 1 base short and J 6 bases short, with 17 bases between. Germline CDR1 and CDR2: SGHDT and YYEEEE. The CDR3 has 16 amino acids. Data came from immunoSEQ multiplex PCR; TCRdb stores just in-frame clones and leaves some out. The data show under 450,000 clones, around 95% seen once. The chain joins TRBV5-6 to TRBJ2-1, with D perhaps assigned TRBD1 or TRBD2 (5 bases each). This clonotype originated in a human donor. Input material: thymocytes. The CDR3 loop reads CASSLSRPSGGNEQFF. As DNA, the CDR3 is TGTGCCAGCAGCTTGTCCAGACCCTCTGGGGGCAATGAGCAGTTCTTC.